A selection of T cell receptor beta chains follows, all from one sample in a study of shared clonotypes between healthy human individuals. Libraries were prepared by immunoSEQ multiplex PCR; TCRdb keeps only in-frame clonotypes and omits some of them. In the table there are around 1.9 million clones, 90% to 95% of which are singletons. Material: naive CD8+ T cells from PBMCs. Receptors were obtained from a man between 18 and 35 years old in good health. Some clones in this sample may be carry-over from other donors' samples. CDR3s include the opening cysteine and the closing phenylalanine or tryptophan. The D gene is left open where the match is weak. Not every row has a clone size; where given, it reads once, few, many or a size class.

TRBV9	TRBJ2-2	NA	NA	TGTGCCAGCAGCGTAACAGGGAACACCGGGGAGCTGTTTTTT	CASSVTGNTGELFF
TRBV9	TRBJ2-3	TRBD2	NA	TGTGCCAGCAGCGTAGCGCAGCGGGGGTACACAGATACGCAGTATTTT	CASSVAQRGYTDTQYF
TRBV15	TRBJ1-1	NA	NA	TGTGCCACCAGCATTACGGGGTCTGAAGCTTTCTTT	CATSITGSEAFF
TRBV7-9	TRBJ2-7	NA	NA	TGTGCCAGCAGCTTAGGGTTCGGGCCGACCTACGAGCAGTACTTC	CASSLGFGPTYEQYF
TRBV6-1	TRBJ1-2	NA	NA	TGTGCCACAAAGGTCGGCCCTGGGGGCTACACCTTC	CATKVGPGGYTF
TRBV7-9	TRBJ2-1	NA	NA	TGTGCCAGCAGCTTATCGACGGGCTACAATGAGCAGTTCTTC	CASSLSTGYNEQFF
TRBV28	TRBJ2-1	TRBD2	few	TGTGCCAGCATGCGGGGGGATGAGCAGTTCTTC	CASMRGDEQFF
TRBV30	TRBJ1-2	TRBD1	once	TGTGCCCAATCCGGGACAGGGACCTTAATCTATGGCTACACCTTC	CAQSGTGTLIYGYTF
TRBV28	TRBJ2-7	TRBD2	NA	TGTGCCAGCAGTTTCGGTAGCGGGAGGTACGAGCAGTACTTC	CASSFGSGRYEQYF
TRBV9	TRBJ2-5	NA	NA	TGTGCCAGCAGCCCCCACCCGGGGACTCACCGTGAGACCCAGTACTTC	CASSPHPGTHRETQYF
TRBV28	TRBJ1-2	NA	NA	TGTGCCAGCAGTTTTAGTCTAGCAGGGGATCGGGAAGGTGGCTACACCTTC	CASSFSLAGDREGGYTF
TRBV6-5	TRBJ2-7	NA	NA	TGTGCCAGCAGTTACTCGACACGTATCCACGAGCAGTACTTC	CASSYSTRIHEQYF
TRBV28	TRBJ2-7	NA	NA	TGTGCCGGCAGTCCACCCCCACGGACGGGGAACTACGAGCAGTACTTC	CAGSPPPRTGNYEQYF
TRBV11-2	TRBJ2-7	TRBD1	NA	TGTGCCAGCACCATTCGTGGAGCAGGGGGCTACGAGCAGTACTTC	CASTIRGAGGYEQYF
TRBV10-3	TRBJ2-7	TRBD1	NA	TGTGCCATCAGTGGGGGACAGGGTCTCTACGAGCAGTACTTC	CAISGGQGLYEQYF
TRBV7-9	TRBJ1-2	TRBD1	NA	TGTGCCAGCAGCTATGCGACAGGGACCTATGGCTACACCTTC	CASSYATGTYGYTF
TRBV6-5	TRBJ1-1	NA	NA	TGTGCCAGCAGTTACTCGCGGGGGTTGAACACTGAAGCTTTCTTT	CASSYSRGLNTEAFF
TRBV9	TRBJ1-1	NA	NA	TGTGCCAGCAGCGTAGTCCCGGGGGAAGACACTGAAGCTTTCTTT	CASSVVPGEDTEAFF
TRBV10-3	TRBJ2-2	NA	NA	TGTGCCATCGGTTTAGTCGCCGGGGAGCTGTTTTTT	CAIGLVAGELFF
TRBV5-1	TRBJ1-4	NA	NA	TGCGCCAGCAGCTTTAGGGAGGGTAATGAAAAACTGTTTTTT	CASSFREGNEKLFF
TRBV5-1	TRBJ2-1	NA	NA	TGCGCCAGCAGCTTGGCCTCAGGACTTGAGCAGTTCTTC	CASSLASGLEQFF
TRBV10-3	TRBJ1-2	NA	once	TGTGCCATCAGTGTGGATCGTGAGGGCTACACCTTC	CAISVDREGYTF
TRBV4-1	TRBJ2-7	TRBD2	NA	TGCGCCAGCAGCCAAGGACTAGCGGAGGCAAATCTGGGTGAGCAGTACTTC	CASSQGLAEANLGEQYF
TRBV7-9	TRBJ1-4	NA	NA	TGTGCCAGCAGCTCCCGGGATGAAAAACTGTTTTTT	CASSSRDEKLFF
TRBV19	TRBJ2-1	NA	NA	TGTGCCAGTAGTATAGTCCCCGGACAGTACAATGAGCAGTTCTTC	CASSIVPGQYNEQFF
TRBV15	TRBJ2-5	NA	NA	TGTGCCACCAGCACCCGGAGGGAGACCCAGTACTTC	CATSTRRETQYF
TRBV9	TRBJ2-1	TRBD2	NA	TGTGCCAGCAGCGTAGATAGCGGGAGGGCCCGTGAGCAGTTCTTC	CASSVDSGRAREQFF
TRBV6-6	TRBJ1-1	NA	NA	TGTGCCAGCAGTTGGGTAGGGGAGGGGAACACTGAAGCTTTCTTT	CASSWVGEGNTEAFF
TRBV7-3	TRBJ2-7	TRBD2	NA	TGTGCCAGCAGCTTAGGTTCTAGCGGCTCCTACGAGCAGTACTTC	CASSLGSSGSYEQYF
TRBV27	TRBJ2-5	TRBD1	NA	TGTGCCAGCAGCAGACAGGGTTGGGAGACCCAGTACTTC	CASSRQGWETQYF